This entry is about one TCR beta chain. Its antigen is not known. Produced via immunoSEQ multiplex PCR; TCRdb's table is partial and in-frame only. The table includes 150,000 or so clones, around 90% detected once. The CDR3 consists of 15 residues. The germline gives CDR1 SGHTS, CDR2 YDEGEE. Trimming took off 0 bases at V and 9 bases at J, with 17 bases between the two ends. The source of the sample is a study of T cell responses to AZD1222 COVID-19 vaccine. Study results and caveats: Receipt of two AZD1222 doses was followed by a rise in Spike-specific TCR breadth and depth.

The chain recombines TRBV5-8 with TRBJ2-3, with D unresolved. The sequence came from an adult in good health. Sequencing used peripheral blood, obtained on day 0 of AZD1222 vaccination. CDR3 amino acids: CASSLADTLRVTQYF. As DNA, the CDR3 is TGTGCCAGCAGCTTGGCCGATACTCTAAGGGTCACGCAGTATTTT.